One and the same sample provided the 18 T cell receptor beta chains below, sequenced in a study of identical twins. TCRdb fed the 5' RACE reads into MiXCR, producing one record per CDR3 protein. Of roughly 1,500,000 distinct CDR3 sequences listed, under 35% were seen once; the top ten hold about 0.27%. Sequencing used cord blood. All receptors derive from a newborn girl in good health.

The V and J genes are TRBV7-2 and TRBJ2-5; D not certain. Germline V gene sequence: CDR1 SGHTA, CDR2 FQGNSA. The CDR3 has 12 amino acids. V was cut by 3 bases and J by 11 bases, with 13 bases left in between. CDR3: CASSFGSNEQYF. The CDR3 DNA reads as TGTGCCAGCAGCTTCGGTTCCAATGAGCAGTACTTC.

CDR3 nucleotide sequence: TGCGCCAGCAGCCAAGATGCCCTCCTTGGTGGGACAGATACGCAGTATTTT. Its translation: CASSQDALLGGTDTQYF. This chain links TRBV4-1 with TRBJ2-3, with D unresolved. The CDR3 contains 17 residues. CDR1 and CDR2 (germline): MGHRA, YSYEKL. Trimming removed 0 bases from V and 3 bases from J, with 16 bases in between.

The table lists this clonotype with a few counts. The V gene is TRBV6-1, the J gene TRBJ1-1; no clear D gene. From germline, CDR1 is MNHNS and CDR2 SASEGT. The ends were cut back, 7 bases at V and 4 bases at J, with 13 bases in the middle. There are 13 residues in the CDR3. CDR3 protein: CASKWTSITEAFF. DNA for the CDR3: TGTGCCAGCAAGTGGACCTCCATCACTGAAGCTTTCTTT.

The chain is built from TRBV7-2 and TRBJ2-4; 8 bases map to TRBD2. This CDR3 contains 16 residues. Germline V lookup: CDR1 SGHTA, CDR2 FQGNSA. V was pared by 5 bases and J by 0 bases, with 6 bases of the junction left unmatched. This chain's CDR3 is CASSPGAGVAKNIQYF. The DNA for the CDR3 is TGTGCCAGCAGCCCCGGAGCGGGAGTAGCCAAAAACATTCAGTACTTC.

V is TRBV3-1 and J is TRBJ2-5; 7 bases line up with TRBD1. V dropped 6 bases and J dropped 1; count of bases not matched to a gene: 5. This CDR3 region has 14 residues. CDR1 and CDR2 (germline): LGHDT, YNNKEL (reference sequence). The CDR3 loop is CASRSTGSQETQYF. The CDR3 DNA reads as TGTGCCAGCAGGTCGACAGGGAGCCAAGAGACCCAGTACTTC.

The CDR3 reads CSARSTSGRFYNEQFF. For the CDR3, the DNA is TGCAGTGCTAGGTCTACTAGCGGGAGGTTTTACAATGAGCAGTTCTTC. The chain carries TRBV20-1 and TRBJ2-1; TRBD2 agrees at 12 bases. J lost 4 bases, V lost 3 bases, and 7 bases had no gene match. Germline CDR1 reads DFQATT; CDR2 reads SNEGSKA (reference sequence). The CDR3 has 16 amino acids.

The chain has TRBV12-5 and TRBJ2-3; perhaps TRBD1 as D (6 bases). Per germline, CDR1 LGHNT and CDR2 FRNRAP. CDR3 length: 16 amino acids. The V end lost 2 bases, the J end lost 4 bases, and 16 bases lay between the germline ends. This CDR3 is CASGLSTGLWSDTQYF. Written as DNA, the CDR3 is TGTGCTAGTGGTTTGTCGACAGGTCTTTGGTCAGATACGCAGTATTTT.

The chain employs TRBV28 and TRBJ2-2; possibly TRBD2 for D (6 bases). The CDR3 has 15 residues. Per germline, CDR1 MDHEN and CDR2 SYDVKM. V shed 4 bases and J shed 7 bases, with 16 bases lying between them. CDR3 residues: CASSSPRLGGGELFF. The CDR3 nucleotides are TGTGCCAGCAGTTCCCCCCGACTGGGGGGCGGGGAGCTGTTTTTT.

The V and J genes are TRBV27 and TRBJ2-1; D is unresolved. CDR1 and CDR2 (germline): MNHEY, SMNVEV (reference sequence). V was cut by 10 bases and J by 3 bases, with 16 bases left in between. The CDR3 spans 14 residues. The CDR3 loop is CATKDPEVYNEQFF. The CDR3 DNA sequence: TGTGCCACGAAGGACCCCGAGGTCTACAATGAGCAGTTCTTC.

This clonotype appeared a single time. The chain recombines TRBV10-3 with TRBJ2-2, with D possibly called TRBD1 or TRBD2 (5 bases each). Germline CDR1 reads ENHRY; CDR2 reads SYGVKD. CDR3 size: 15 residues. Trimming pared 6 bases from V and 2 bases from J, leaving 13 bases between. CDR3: CAIRGTTFNTGELFF. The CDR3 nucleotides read TGTGCCATCAGGGGGACCACCTTCAACACCGGGGAGCTGTTTTTT.

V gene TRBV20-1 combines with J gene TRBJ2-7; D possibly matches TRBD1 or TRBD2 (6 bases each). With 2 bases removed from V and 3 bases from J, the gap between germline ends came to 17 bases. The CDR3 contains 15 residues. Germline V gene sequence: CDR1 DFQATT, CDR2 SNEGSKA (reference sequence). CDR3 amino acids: CSARTLGGPNYEQYF. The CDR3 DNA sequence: TGCAGTGCTAGAACCTTAGGGGGGCCCAACTACGAGCAGTACTTC.

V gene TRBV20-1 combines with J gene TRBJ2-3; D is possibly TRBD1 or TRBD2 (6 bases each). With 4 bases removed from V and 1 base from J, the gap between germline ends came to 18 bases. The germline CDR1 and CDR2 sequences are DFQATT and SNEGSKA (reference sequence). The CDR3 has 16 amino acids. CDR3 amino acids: CSAIRGMGTRTDTQYF. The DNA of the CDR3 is TGCAGTGCTATCCGCGGGATGGGGACACGCACAGATACGCAGTATTTT.

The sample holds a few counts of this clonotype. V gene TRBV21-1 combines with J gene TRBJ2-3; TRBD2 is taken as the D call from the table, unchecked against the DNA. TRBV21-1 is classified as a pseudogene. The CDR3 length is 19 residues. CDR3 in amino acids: CASSKIPSTSGGSTDTQYF. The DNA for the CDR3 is TGTGCCAGCAGCAAAATACCCTCCACTAGCGGGGGGAGCACAGATACGCAGTATTTT.

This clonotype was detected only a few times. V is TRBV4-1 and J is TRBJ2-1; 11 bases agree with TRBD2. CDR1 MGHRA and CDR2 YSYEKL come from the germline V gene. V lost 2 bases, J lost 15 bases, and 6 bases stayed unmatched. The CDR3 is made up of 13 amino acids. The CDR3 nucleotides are TGCGCCAGCAGCCAACTGGGACTAGCGGCGTCGTTCTTC. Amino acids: CASSQLGLAASFF.

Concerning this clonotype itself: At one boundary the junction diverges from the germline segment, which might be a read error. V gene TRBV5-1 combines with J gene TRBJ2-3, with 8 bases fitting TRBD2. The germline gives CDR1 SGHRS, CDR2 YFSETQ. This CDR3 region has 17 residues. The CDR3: CAGSLVRREERFHTQYF. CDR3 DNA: TGCGCCGGCAGCTTGGTGAGGCGGGAGGAGCGATTCCATACGCAGTATTTT.

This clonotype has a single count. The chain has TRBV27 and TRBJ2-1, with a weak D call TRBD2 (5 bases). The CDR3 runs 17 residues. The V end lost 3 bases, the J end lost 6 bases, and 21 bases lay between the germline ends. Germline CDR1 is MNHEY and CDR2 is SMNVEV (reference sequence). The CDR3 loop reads CASSFNSRRVRGNEQFF. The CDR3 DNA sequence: TGTGCCAGCAGTTTTAATTCGCGGCGGGTACGGGGCAATGAGCAGTTCTTC.

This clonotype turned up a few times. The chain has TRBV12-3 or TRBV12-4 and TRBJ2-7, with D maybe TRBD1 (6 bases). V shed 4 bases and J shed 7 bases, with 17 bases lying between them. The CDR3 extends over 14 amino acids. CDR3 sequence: CASSYRNRVGEQYF. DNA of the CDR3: TGTGCCAGCAGTTATCGCAACAGGGTTGGAGAGCAGTACTTC.

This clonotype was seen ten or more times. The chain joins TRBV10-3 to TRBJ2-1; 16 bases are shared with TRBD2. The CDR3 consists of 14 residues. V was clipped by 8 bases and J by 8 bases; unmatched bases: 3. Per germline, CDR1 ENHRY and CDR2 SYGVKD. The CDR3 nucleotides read TGTGCCATCTCCGGGACTAGCGGGAGGGATGAGCAGTTCTTC. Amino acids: CAISGTSGRDEQFF.